Below, 16 T cell receptor beta chains from the same sample are listed, as sequenced in a study of T cell repertoires in cytomegalovirus infection. TCRdb re-called the reads with MiXCR, one entry per CDR3 protein. Of some 450,000 distinct CDR3 sequences in the sample, approximately 32% are singletons; the top ten hold about 13%. Sequencing was carried out using PBMCs. These receptors all stem from a human donor in good health (CMV status not recorded). Some clones in this sample may be carry-over from other donors' samples.

The table lists this clonotype with many counts. The chain joins TRBV7-2 to TRBJ2-6; possible D gene TRBD1, 6 bases. The CDR3 length is 14 residues. Germline lookup yields CDR1 SGHTA and CDR2 FQGNSA. The V end lost 5 bases, the J end lost 5 bases, and 10 bases lay between the germline ends. CDR3 in DNA: TGTGCCAGCAGCGACAGGCTTCGGGCCAACGTCCTGACTTTC. Its translation is CASSDRLRANVLTF.

This sequence joins TRBV14 and TRBJ2-5, with D possibly TRBD1 on 5 matching bases. Germline CDR1 and CDR2: SGHDN and FVKESK. The CDR3 covers 16 residues. Trimming stripped 4 bases from V and 0 bases from J, with 15 bases between. In DNA, the CDR3 is TGTGCCAGCAGCCTTTCTCTCCAGGACAACCAAGAGACCCAGTACTTC. Translated, it gives CASSLSLQDNQETQYF.

Ten or more counts support this clonotype. This chain uses TRBV2 with TRBJ1-5, with TRBD1 matching over 8 bases. The CDR3 is 18 residues long. The V segment lost 6 bases and the J segment 0 bases; nucleotides outside the gene matches: 13. Germline V gene sequence: CDR1 SNHLY, CDR2 FYNNEI. CDR3 loop: CASRSSPRGQLSNQPQHF. Here the CDR3 DNA reads TGTGCCAGCAGGTCATCCCCCAGGGGGCAGCTTAGCAATCAGCCCCAGCATTTT.

The chain links TRBV20-1 to TRBJ1-1; D is unresolved. Trimming took off 4 bases at V and 0 bases at J, with 9 bases between the two ends. CDR1 and CDR2 (germline): DFQATT, SNEGSKA (reference sequence). The CDR3 covers 13 residues. The CDR3 here is CSATRSLNTEAFF. DNA for the CDR3: TGCAGTGCTACTAGGAGCCTGAACACTGAAGCTTTCTTT.

This clonotype was detected many times. The gene calls are TRBV7-9 and TRBJ1-6, with a tentative D call TRBD1 (6 bases). The CDR3 is made up of 15 amino acids. Germline assignment: CDR1 SEHNR and CDR2 FQNEAQ (reference sequence). Trimming removed 5 bases from V and 8 bases from J, with 16 bases in between. The CDR3 sequence: CASSPAGTSYSPLHF. Here the CDR3 DNA reads TGTGCCAGCAGCCCCGCCGGGACATCCTATTCACCCCTCCACTTT. Filled out from reference TRBV7-9 and TRBJ1-6, the complete variable domain reads DTGVSQNPRHKITKRGQNVTFRCDPISEHNRLYWYRQTLGQGPEFLTYFQNEAQLEKSRLLSDRFSAERPKGSFSTLEIQRTEQGDSAMYLCASSPAGTSYSPLHFGNGTRLTVT.

This rearrangement joins TRBV20-1 to TRBJ1-2; the D gene is possibly TRBD1 (5 bases). This CDR3 has 14 residues. The germline V and J ends were trimmed by 3 bases and 2 bases, with 13 bases remaining between them. Germline V lookup: CDR1 DFQATT, CDR2 SNEGSKA (reference sequence). The CDR3 nucleotides are TGCAGTGCTAGTGGAGGACAAACGAACTATGGCTACACCTTC. It encodes CSASGGQTNYGYTF.

This clonotype was seen only a few times. The chain combines TRBV20-1 with TRBJ1-2; perhaps TRBD1 as D (5 bases). This CDR3 contains 12 residues. Germline CDR1 is DFQATT and CDR2 is SNEGSKA (reference sequence). The V end lost 0 bases, the J end lost 4 bases, and 6 bases lay between the germline ends. CDR3 nucleotides: TGCAGTGCTAGAGAAAGGGGCTATGGCTACACCTTC. Translating it yields CSARERGYGYTF.

This clonotype was observed a few times. This sequence joins TRBV5-1 and TRBJ2-7, with D unresolved. Germline CDR1 SGHRS, CDR2 YFSETQ. The V gene lost 3 bases and the J gene lost 1 base, with 8 bases spanning the gap. The CDR3 sequence is 13 residues long. In nucleotides, the CDR3 is TGCGCCAGCAGCTACTGGGATTCCTACGAGCAGTACTTC. Amino acid sequence: CASSYWDSYEQYF.

This clonotype showed up many times. This sequence joins TRBV27 and TRBJ2-7, with 10 bases lining up with TRBD1. Germline V gene data show CDR1 as MNHEY and CDR2 as SMNVEV (reference sequence). The CDR3 length is 15 residues. The trim removed 6 bases at V and 0 bases at J, leaving 5 bases unmatched. CDR3 DNA: TGTGCCAGCAGCCTCGACAGGGGGCTCTCCTACGAGCAGTACTTC. As protein: CASSLDRGLSYEQYF.

A few counts support this clonotype. This chain uses TRBV6-5 with TRBJ2-7; D is uncertain. The length of the CDR3 is 16 residues. The germline V and J ends were trimmed by 0 bases and 0 bases, with 12 bases remaining between them. CDR1 and CDR2 from the germline V gene are MNHEY and SVGAGI. CDR3 DNA sequence: TGTGCCAGCAGTTACTCGGTGGGATCGGGCTCCTACGAGCAGTACTTC. Its protein is CASSYSVGSGSYEQYF.

In its sample, this clonotype was seen many times. The chain uses TRBV7-3 and TRBJ2-3; D ambiguous. V lost 5 bases, J lost 4 bases, and 13 bases lay in between. The V gene's germline CDR1 is SGHTA and CDR2 FQGTGA. The length of the CDR3 is 14 residues. The DNA for the CDR3 is TGTGCCAGCAGCCTAGGGCTTACGTCAGATACGCAGTATTTT. This translates into CASSLGLTSDTQYF.

The DNA of the CDR3 is TGTGCCAGCAGCTTAGATTCGGGGGGGCCGGATGAGCAGTACTTC. Its translation: CASSLDSGGPDEQYF. The V and J genes are TRBV7-8 and TRBJ2-7, with 8 bases matching TRBD2. This CDR3 contains 15 residues. V gave up 1 base and J gave up 7 bases; unmatched junction bases: 9. In germline, CDR1 is SGHVS, CDR2 FQNEAQ.

V usage is TRBV4-1 and J usage is TRBJ2-7; D is perhaps TRBD2 (5 bases). The ends were cut back, 0 bases at V and 5 bases at J, with 14 bases in the middle. The CDR3 is 15 residues long. Germline CDR1 and CDR2: MGHRA and YSYEKL. The CDR3 region is CASSQDVGSGHEQYF. DNA for the CDR3: TGCGCCAGCAGCCAAGATGTGGGAAGCGGTCACGAGCAGTACTTC.

In the case of this clonotype: Because it lacks the conserved phenylalanine or tryptophan at the end, this CDR3 is likely a read error. V is TRBV7-2 and J is TRBJ1-2; D gene ambiguous. Germline V gene data show CDR1 as SGHTA and CDR2 as FQGNSA. The CDR3 covers 17 residues. Between the trimmed V and J ends, which lost 1 base and 8 bases, there was a span of 23 bases. The CDR3 region has the DNA TGTGCCAGCAGCTTAGATGGAGGCAGGATGTTTCCTTGGGGCTACACCTTA. Encoded protein: CASSLDGGRMFPWGYTL.

The chain recombines TRBV6-1 with TRBJ2-7; TRBD2 might be the D (5 bases). Germline values: CDR1 MNHNS, CDR2 SASEGT. The length of the CDR3 is 13 residues. Trimming shortened V by 2 bases and J by 3 bases, and 8 bases separated the two germline ends. The CDR3 DNA is TGTGCCAGCAGTGAAAGAGGGAGCTACGAGCAGTACTTC. Amino acids: CASSERGSYEQYF.

The chain recombines TRBV11-2 with TRBJ2-5; D is possibly TRBD1 (5 bases). V lost 5 bases, J lost 5 bases, and 18 bases lay in between. Looked up from germline, CDR1 is SGHAT and CDR2 is FQNNGV. The CDR3 runs 15 residues. CDR3 coding DNA: TGTGCCAGCAGCCTTTCCCTAGGTGGGGCGGAGACCCAGTACTTC. This gives the protein CASSLSLGGAETQYF. The variable domain in full, with the rest retrieved from reference TRBV11-2 and TRBJ2-5, is EAGVAQSPRYKIIEKRQSVAFWCNPISGHATLYWYQQILGQGPKLLIQFQNNGVVDDSQLPKDRFSAERLKGVDSTLKIQPAKLEDSAVYLCASSLSLGGAETQYFGPGTRLLVL.